Sequencing of this T cell receptor beta chain was carried out in a study of blood T cell repertoires in COVID-19 (TCRdb year 2020). Background on the whole study: Samples covering the acute and convalescent phases of COVID-19 were provided by collaborators in the United States, Italy and Spain. The repertoires were released in a freely available public database intended as a resource for research on the immune response to SARS-CoV-2. The dataset comprised deeply sampled blood TCRbeta repertoires from subjects exposed to, actively infected with, or recovered from COVID-19. The prospective study material was composed of cDNA or gDNA derived from T cells, B-cell-depleted T cells, or PBMCs. HLA class I and class II types, where available, came from metadata supplied by the sample provider rather than from assay-based typing. A de-identified subject ID, COVID-19 status, age in years and sex were almost always included in the sample metadata. The samples were drawn from the first 160 participants of the ongoing ImmuneRACE study and from 1,200 or so subjects provided by 6 global collaborators.

Collaborating institutions collected whole blood in K2EDTA tubes following their own protocols. For TCRbeta analysis, collaborator samples were shipped as frozen whole blood, as isolated PBMCs, or as DNA extracted from either sample type. The immunoSEQ Assay, a bias-controlled multiplex PCR, was used to amplify TCRbeta CDR3 regions from genomic DNA. Processing in the source paper ran as follows. Within the assay, amplification of reference gene primers was used to estimate how many nucleated cells each sample contained. To quantify the absolute abundance of each unique TCRbeta CDR3 rearrangement, sequence reads were collapsed and filtered. For each sample, productive Simpson clonality was calculated as the square root of Simpson's diversity index across productive rearrangements. TCRdb re-hosts the immuneACCESS table, in-frame sequences only. Its copies lack some clones; in the studies checked, an unresolved V gene accounts for under half of them, and the cause for the rest is not known. V, J and clone size reflect that table, while D and trimming were determined from the DNA. In all, the sample holds tens of thousands of clones, and approximately 90% of those were seen once. The biggest ten clones account for roughly 10% of the sample.

Findings and caveats that apply to the study as a whole: How much clinical and demographic metadata was included differed by source and by participant, and the metadata was provided uncurated.

This clone appeared a single time. There is no known antigen for this receptor. Base qualities were left out, and no much larger clone turns up one base away. CDR1 and CDR2 were assigned from the germline V gene as SQVTM and ANQGSEA. V and J lose 7 bases and 1 base, and a span of 10 bases separates them. The CDR3 measures 12 amino acids from cysteine to phenylalanine. The retained sequence is limited to the CDR3, 36 bases, with the frame set at the first base. This TCR was sampled from a man in his sixties or seventies with active or convalescent COVID-19. Sequenced input: peripheral blood. Recombination joined TRBV29-1 with TRBJ1-1, with a weak D call of TRBD1 (6 bases match). The DNA sequence is TGCAGCGGGAGAGGGGGGAACACTGAAGCTTTCTTT. Its amino acids are CSGRGGNTEAFF.